The 15 T cell receptor beta chains given below trace back to one sample, sequenced in a study of Ad26.COV2.S vaccination and SARS-CoV-2 variants. TCRdb's copy holds only in-frame clones and misses some; the assay was immunoSEQ multiplex PCR. Here the sample spans around 400,000 clones, around 90% being singletons. Treatment denoted: about 20 received Ad26.COV2.S at low or high dose, single or two shots; about five received placebo; per-sample allocation not given. All samples were drawn on day 63, counting from the first vaccine or placebo injection. This sample comprised peripheral blood, obtained in a trial of Ad26.COV2.S vaccine versus placebo. Receptors were obtained from a person aged 18-60 years who received the Ad26.COV2.S COVID-19 vaccine or a placebo.

The V and J genes are TRBV10-3 and TRBJ1-5, with TRBD1 matching over 9 bases. With V trimmed by 8 bases and J by 5 bases, 1 base remained unmatched. CDR3 length: 12 residues. The germline V gene encodes CDR1 ENHRY and CDR2 SYGVKD. CDR3 region: CAIGDRDQPQHF. The CDR3 nucleotides read TGTGCCATCGGGGACAGGGATCAGCCCCAGCATTTT.

J is TRBJ1-1 and V is TRBV21-1. TRBV21-1 is listed as a pseudogene. This CDR3 is built from 17 residues. CDR3 protein: CASSNNRQGTPNTEAFF. The CDR3 bases are TGTGCCAGCAGCAACAACAGGCAGGGGACTCCGAACACTGAAGCTTTCTTT.

The J gene is TRBJ1-5, the V gene TRBV7-8, with 11 bases matching TRBD1. The germline gives CDR1 SGHVS, CDR2 FQNEAQ. Trimming took 5 bases from V and 6 from J; bases not matched to a gene: 9. CDR3 length: 16 amino acids. The CDR3 protein is CASSPGDRGTGQPQHF. Written as DNA, the CDR3 is TGTGCCAGCAGCCCAGGGGACAGGGGGACTGGTCAGCCCCAGCATTTT.

The count of this clone is one. The CDR3 DNA is TGTGCCAGCAGCGCGGACGGTAGCTCCTACGAGCAGTACTTC. It is translated as CASSADGSSYEQYF. This chain uses TRBV7-2 with TRBJ2-7; D gene unclear. Germline lookup yields CDR1 SGHTA and CDR2 FQGNSA. The CDR3 is 14 residues long. The germline V and J ends were trimmed by 5 bases and 0 bases, with 11 bases remaining between them. Full variable domain (rest looked up from reference TRBV7-2 and TRBJ2-7): GAGVSQSPSNKVTEKGKDVELRCDPISGHTALYWYRQSLGQGLEFLIYFQGNSAPDKSGLPSDRFSAERTGGSVSTLTIQRTQQEDSAVYLCASSADGSSYEQYFGPGTRLTVT.

The chain uses TRBV4-1 and TRBJ1-5, with 9 bases aligning to TRBD1. The CDR3 length is 16 residues. Germline CDR1 MGHRA, CDR2 YSYEKL. V was pared by 3 bases and J by 5 bases, with 8 bases of the junction left unmatched. CDR3 loop: CASSQPGQGLHQPQHF. The DNA of the CDR3 is TGCGCCAGCAGCCAGCCGGGACAGGGATTACATCAGCCCCAGCATTTT.

The chain is built from TRBV19 and TRBJ2-7, with D possibly TRBD2 on 6 matching bases. The CDR3 totals 14 residues. Trimming took 5 bases from V and 0 from J, leaving 11 bases between them. Germline CDR1 is LNHDA and CDR2 is SQIVND (reference sequence). Here the CDR3 DNA reads TGTGCCAGTAGTGCCAGCGGGTCCTCCTACGAGCAGTACTTC. Translated: CASSASGSSYEQYF.

CDR3 in DNA: TGTGCCAGTAGTATGGCCTACAGGGTATACGAGCAGTACTTC. This translates into CASSMAYRVYEQYF. The V call is TRBV19, the J call TRBJ2-7, with D perhaps matching TRBD1 (6 bases). The V end lost 3 bases, the J end lost 4 bases, and 13 bases lay between the germline ends. There are 14 residues in the CDR3. Germline-derived CDR1 and CDR2 are LNHDA and SQIVND (reference sequence).

The V call is TRBV19, the J call TRBJ1-2; perhaps TRBD1 as D (5 bases). The CDR3 is 17 residues long. The germline CDR1 and CDR2 sequences are LNHDA and SQIVND (reference sequence). V was shortened by 0 bases and J by 5 bases, with 19 bases between the two germline ends. The CDR3 DNA reads TGTGCCAGTAGTATAGATGGGGCTGGGGGAACCATATATGGCTACACCTTC. Its translation: CASSIDGAGGTIYGYTF.

The chain links TRBV6-5 to TRBJ1-4, with D possibly matching TRBD1 (6 bases). Trimming removed 4 bases from V and 7 bases from J, with 13 bases in between. Germline lookup yields CDR1 MNHEY and CDR2 SVGAGI. The CDR3 sequence is 14 residues long. The CDR3 sequence is CASSSRQEVEKLFF. Here the CDR3 DNA reads TGTGCCAGCAGTTCCCGACAGGAGGTTGAAAAACTGTTTTTT.

The V gene is TRBV7-9, the J gene TRBJ2-1; the D gene could be TRBD1 or TRBD2 (5 bases each). Germline V gene data show CDR1 as SEHNR and CDR2 as FQNEAQ (reference sequence). This CDR3 contains 15 residues. The V end was cut by 4 bases, the J end by 4 bases, with 14 bases between. CDR3 protein: CASSSHGAEYNEQFF. Written as DNA, the CDR3 is TGTGCCAGCAGCTCCCACGGGGCGGAATACAATGAGCAGTTCTTC. Looking up the rest from reference TRBV7-9 and TRBJ2-1 gives the full variable domain: DTGVSQNPRHKITKRGQNVTFRCDPISEHNRLYWYRQTLGQGPEFLTYFQNEAQLEKSRLLSDRFSAERPKGSFSTLEIQRTEQGDSAMYLCASSSHGAEYNEQFFGPGTRLTVL.

The rearrangement joins TRBV18 to TRBJ2-5; D is uncertain. Germline CDR1 and CDR2: KGHSH and LQKENI. The CDR3 contains 15 residues. V dropped 1 base and J dropped 2 bases, with 11 bases sitting between them. Here the CDR3 reads CASSPRSGSQETQYF. The DNA for the CDR3 is TGTGCCAGCTCACCACGATCGGGCAGTCAAGAGACCCAGTACTTC.

The CDR3 nucleotides are TGTGCCAGCAGTCCCCCCCTAGACAGGGCTCATGAAAAACTGTTTTTT. It codes for CASSPPLDRAHEKLFF. The V gene is TRBV28, the J gene TRBJ1-4; 7 nucleotides match TRBD1. The CDR3 runs 16 residues. CDR1 and CDR2 from the germline V gene are MDHEN and SYDVKM. J lost 6 bases, V lost 5 bases, and 12 bases had no gene match.

The rearrangement uses TRBV6-2 or TRBV6-3 and TRBJ1-4; D might be TRBD1 (5 bases). CDR1 is MNHEY, CDR2 SVGEGT, per germline. The ends were cut back, 6 bases at V and 5 bases at J, with 10 bases in the middle. CDR3 size: 13 residues. CDR3 amino acids: CASSRGENEKLFF. In DNA, the CDR3 is TGTGCCAGCAGCCGAGGGGAGAATGAAAAACTGTTTTTT.

The rearrangement uses TRBV7-9 and TRBJ2-7; 7 nucleotides agree with TRBD1. The CDR3 totals 14 residues. V shed 3 bases and J 3 bases; nucleotides not matched to a gene: 5. Germline V gives CDR1 SEHNR, CDR2 FQNEAQ (reference sequence). This chain's CDR3 is CASSFGGQNYEQYF. The CDR3 bases are TGTGCCAGCAGCTTTGGGGGACAGAACTACGAGCAGTACTTC.

The V gene is TRBV15, the J gene TRBJ2-2; perhaps TRBD1 as D (6 bases). V dropped 0 bases and J dropped 3 bases, with 14 bases sitting between them. The germline V gene encodes CDR1 LNHNV and CDR2 YYDKDF (reference sequence). The length of the CDR3 is 17 residues. Here the CDR3 reads CATSRDLYRDDTGELFF. The DNA for the CDR3 is TGTGCCACCAGCAGAGATCTGTACAGGGACGACACCGGGGAGCTGTTTTTT.